The text below deals with one TCR beta chain. The antigen is unknown. The V end lost 4 bases, the J end lost 3 bases, and 15 bases lay between the germline ends. CDR1 and CDR2 from the germline V gene are ENHRY and SYGVKD. This CDR3 comprises 15 residues. These data originate in a study of T cells in Graves' hyperthyroidism and ophthalmopathy. Study information: Initial diagnosis, before any treatment, was when peripheral blood was collected.

Study results and caveats: Clonotypes that were expanded in thyroid above 0.001 mostly appeared in blood too.

Researchers took RNA transcripts and amplified the TCR beta CDR3 regions from them. With the HTBI primer set, the TCR CDR3 went through a first round of RT-PCR. TCRdb processed the multiplex PCR reads anew with MiXCR; each CDR3 protein has one entry. The sample consists of fewer than 450,000 distinct CDR3 sequences, about 18% of them appearing once. Together with thyroid ultrasound, orbital computed tomography, serum thyroxine and TRAb, clinical symptoms were used for diagnoses. The blood sample was taken at first hyperthyroidism diagnosis, before any ophthalmopathy symptoms. Sequencing input: blood. The genes are TRBV10-3 and TRBJ1-2; D perhaps matches TRBD1 (5 bases). The source of this sequence is a woman in her 30s with Graves' hyperthyroidism that later progressed to Graves' ophthalmopathy. Written as DNA, the CDR3 is TGTGCCATCAGTGGGGGACCCTATGCTGACTATGGCTACACCTTC. Translation: CAISGGPYADYGYTF.